This TCR beta chain was obtained from a study of T cells in localized non-small cell lung cancer. Overall study results and limits: Detection in adjacent lung was observed for a median approximately 53 of the top 100 tumor clones. Sequencing covered just one tumor region, so heterogeneity cannot be ruled out.

The data were produced by immunoSEQ multiplex PCR, yet TCRdb's version contains in-frame clones alone and is incomplete. Of tens of thousands of clones listed, 70% to 90% were seen once; the top ten hold around 7%. The CDR3 is 18 residues long. Looked up from germline, CDR1 is LGHNA and CDR2 is YNFKEQ. With 1 base clipped from V and 6 bases from J, the junction kept 11 bases outside the gene matches. On this clone: What it binds is unknown.

This specimen was peripheral blood, taken before any cancer treatment. V is TRBV4-2 and J is TRBJ2-2, with 10 bases identical to TRBD2. This receptor was obtained from a male donor aged 60 or older with stage I squamous cell lung carcinoma. The CDR3 region has the DNA TGTGCCAGCAGCCAAGGGTCCAGCGGGGGGGCAGGGCCCGGGGAGCTGTTTTTT. Protein sequence: CASSQGSSGGAGPGELFF.